The rows below give T cell receptor beta chains drawn from one sample of a study of cytomegalovirus exposure and HLA in healthy donors. Some clones are missing from TCRdb's copy, which holds only in-frame ones; the method was immunoSEQ multiplex PCR. The table lists roughly 140,000 clones, around four fifths of them singletons. The specimen was PBMCs. The source is a woman aged 55-69 years in good health and CMV-seropositive. Each CDR3 is given with its conserved first and last residue. Fields, in order: J gene, D gene, V gene, clone size, CDR3 protein, CDR3 DNA. The D gene is left open where the match is weak. Size is omitted from some rows. Given values are once, few, many or a class for expanded clones.

j_gene: TRBJ1-2; d_gene: NA; v_gene: TRBV2; abundance: NA; CDR3aa: CASTKRGYTF; CDR3nt: TGTGCCAGCACGAAACGGGGCTACACCTTC
j_gene: TRBJ1-2; d_gene: NA; v_gene: TRBV18; abundance: NA; CDR3aa: CASSPLRTDIIWGATF; CDR3nt: TGTGCCAGCTCACCACTTCGGACAGACATTATATGGGGAGCCACCTTC
j_gene: TRBJ2-4; d_gene: TRBD1; v_gene: TRBV4-1; abundance: NA; CDR3aa: CASSHRQGAKNIQYF; CDR3nt: TGCGCCAGCAGCCACCGACAGGGGGCTAAAAACATTCAGTACTTC
j_gene: TRBJ1-5; d_gene: TRBD1; v_gene: TRBV6-6; abundance: NA; CDR3aa: CASSSGQGAGQPQHF; CDR3nt: TGTGCCAGCAGTTCCGGACAGGGGGCTGGTCAGCCCCAGCATTTT
j_gene: TRBJ1-5; d_gene: TRBD1; v_gene: TRBV28; abundance: NA; CDR3aa: CASRQRQGVEPQHF; CDR3nt: TGTGCCAGCAGACAAAGACAGGGGGTTGAGCCCCAGCATTTT
j_gene: TRBJ2-7; d_gene: NA; v_gene: TRBV2; abundance: few; CDR3aa: CASSETSYYEQYF; CDR3nt: TGTGCCAGCAGCGAGACAAGTTACTACGAGCAGTACTTC
j_gene: TRBJ2-7; d_gene: NA; v_gene: TRBV19; abundance: few; CDR3aa: CASRATGTYEQYF; CDR3nt: TGTGCCAGTAGAGCAACAGGGACCTACGAGCAGTACTTC
j_gene: TRBJ1-2; d_gene: NA; v_gene: TRBV5-6; abundance: NA; CDR3aa: CASSSRLETGYTF; CDR3nt: TGTGCCAGCAGCTCCCGACTCGAGACCGGCTACACCTTC
j_gene: TRBJ1-4; d_gene: TRBD1; v_gene: TRBV4-3; abundance: once; CDR3aa: CASSQAPEGTGNEKLFF; CDR3nt: TGCGCCAGCAGCCAAGCTCCAGAGGGGACAGGGAATGAAAAACTGTTTTTT
j_gene: TRBJ1-2; d_gene: NA; v_gene: TRBV27; abundance: NA; CDR3aa: CASRSSAGGGYTF; CDR3nt: TGTGCCAGCAGGTCATCAGCGGGCGGTGGCTACACCTTC
j_gene: TRBJ1-2; d_gene: NA; v_gene: TRBV27; abundance: few; CDR3aa: CASKRDTLMYGYTF; CDR3nt: TGTGCCAGCAAAAGGGACACGTTAATGTATGGCTACACCTTC
j_gene: TRBJ2-7; d_gene: TRBD1; v_gene: TRBV6-5; abundance: NA; CDR3aa: CASSYVPRDRAYEQYF; CDR3nt: TGCGCCAGCAGTTACGTACCCCGGGACAGGGCCTACGAGCAGTACTTC
j_gene: TRBJ2-1; d_gene: TRBD2; v_gene: TRBV6-1; abundance: NA; CDR3aa: CASGRSSGSHNEQFF; CDR3nt: TGTGCCAGCGGGAGGTCTAGCGGGTCACACAATGAGCAGTTCTTC
j_gene: TRBJ1-3; d_gene: NA; v_gene: TRBV7-2; abundance: NA; CDR3aa: CASSLFSGSGGTIYF; CDR3nt: TGTGCCAGCAGCTTATTTTCAGGTTCGGGGGGCACCATATATTTT
j_gene: TRBJ1-1; d_gene: NA; v_gene: TRBV29-1; abundance: NA; CDR3aa: CSVEDPQNTEAFF; CDR3nt: TGCAGCGTTGAAGATCCCCAGAACACTGAAGCTTTCTTT
j_gene: TRBJ2-6; d_gene: NA; v_gene: TRBV13; abundance: NA; CDR3aa: CASSLDSELAAFGANVLTF; CDR3nt: TGTGCCAGCAGCTTAGACAGTGAACTGGCTGCCTTTGGGGCCAACGTCCTGACTTTC
j_gene: TRBJ2-7; d_gene: TRBD2; v_gene: TRBV28; abundance: NA; CDR3aa: CASSSPWGGGRFYEQYF; CDR3nt: TGTGCCAGCAGCTCCCCCTGGGGGGGAGGAAGATTCTACGAGCAGTACTTC
j_gene: TRBJ2-1; d_gene: NA; v_gene: TRBV27; abundance: few; CDR3aa: CASSVGGNEQFF; CDR3nt: TGTGCCAGCAGCGTAGGGGGCAATGAGCAGTTCTTC
j_gene: TRBJ2-7; d_gene: NA; v_gene: TRBV7-2; abundance: NA; CDR3aa: CASSLGQGNEQYF; CDR3nt: TGTGCCAGCAGCTTAGGGCAGGGCAACGAGCAGTACTTC
j_gene: TRBJ2-3; d_gene: NA; v_gene: TRBV9; abundance: NA; CDR3aa: CASSATGTQYF; CDR3nt: TGTGCCAGCAGCGCCACCGGTACGCAGTATTTT
j_gene: TRBJ1-1; d_gene: TRBD1; v_gene: TRBV30; abundance: few; CDR3aa: CAWSVGTANTEAFF; CDR3nt: TGTGCCTGGAGTGTTGGGACAGCGAACACTGAAGCTTTCTTT
j_gene: TRBJ1-2; d_gene: NA; v_gene: TRBV6-5; abundance: NA; CDR3aa: CASSYSRSGSGYGYTF; CDR3nt: TGTGCCAGCAGTTACTCAAGATCGGGGTCCGGCTATGGCTACACCTTC
j_gene: TRBJ1-1; d_gene: NA; v_gene: TRBV19; abundance: NA; CDR3aa: CASSMSGLTEAFF; CDR3nt: TGTGCCAGTAGTATGTCAGGTCTCACTGAAGCTTTCTTT
j_gene: TRBJ2-1; d_gene: TRBD1; v_gene: TRBV7-7; abundance: NA; CDR3aa: CASSPRTGSYNEQFF; CDR3nt: TGTGCTAGCAGCCCTAGGACAGGCTCCTACAATGAGCAGTTCTTC
j_gene: TRBJ1-5; d_gene: NA; v_gene: TRBV18; abundance: NA; CDR3aa: CASSQGALSQPQHF; CDR3nt: TGTGCCAGCTCTCAGGGCGCCCTTAGTCAGCCCCAGCATTTT
j_gene: TRBJ2-1; d_gene: NA; v_gene: TRBV4-1; abundance: NA; CDR3aa: CASSQAGPLGNEQFF; CDR3nt: TGCGCCAGCAGCCAGGCGGGACCGTTGGGGAATGAGCAGTTCTTC
j_gene: TRBJ2-1; d_gene: NA; v_gene: TRBV19; abundance: NA; CDR3aa: CASTSSVWYNEQFF; CDR3nt: TGTGCCAGTACATCTAGTGTATGGTACAATGAGCAGTTCTTC
j_gene: TRBJ1-1; d_gene: TRBD1; v_gene: TRBV19; abundance: NA; CDR3aa: CASSIGTGNTEAFF; CDR3nt: TGTGCCAGTAGTATCGGGACAGGGAACACTGAAGCTTTCTTT
j_gene: TRBJ2-6; d_gene: NA; v_gene: TRBV6-1; abundance: NA; CDR3aa: CASSARRGGGANVLTF; CDR3nt: TGTGCCAGCAGTGCGCGACGGGGAGGCGGGGCCAACGTCCTGACTTTC
j_gene: TRBJ1-2; d_gene: TRBD1; v_gene: TRBV9; abundance: NA; CDR3aa: CASSPKTGAGGYTF; CDR3nt: TGTGCCAGCAGCCCAAAGACAGGGGCCGGGGGCTACACCTTC
j_gene: TRBJ2-1; d_gene: NA; v_gene: TRBV28; abundance: NA; CDR3aa: CASSAYNEQFF; CDR3nt: TGTGCCAGCAGCGCCTACAATGAGCAGTTCTTC
j_gene: TRBJ1-2; d_gene: TRBD1; v_gene: TRBV25-1; abundance: NA; CDR3aa: CASSEGTASSYGYTF; CDR3nt: TGTGCCAGCAGTGAAGGGACAGCTTCAAGTTATGGCTACACCTTC
j_gene: TRBJ2-7; d_gene: TRBD2; v_gene: TRBV4-1; abundance: NA; CDR3aa: CASSPGRGESYEQYF; CDR3nt: TGCGCCAGCAGCCCAGGGAGGGGCGAATCCTACGAGCAGTACTTC
j_gene: TRBJ1-1; d_gene: NA; v_gene: TRBV5-4; abundance: once; CDR3aa: CASSLQGPMNTEAFF; CDR3nt: TGTGCCAGCAGCTTGCAGGGGCCTATGAACACTGAAGCTTTCTTT
j_gene: TRBJ2-3; d_gene: NA; v_gene: TRBV7-9; abundance: NA; CDR3aa: CASSSQTGYTDTQYF; CDR3nt: TGTGCCAGCAGCTCTCAGACAGGCTACACAGATACGCAGTATTTT
j_gene: TRBJ2-7; d_gene: TRBD2; v_gene: TRBV19; abundance: NA; CDR3aa: CASSMDLAGDRYEQYF; CDR3nt: TGTGCCAGTAGTATGGATCTAGCGGGAGATAGGTACGAGCAGTACTTC